This T cell receptor (beta chain) was identified during a study of cytomegalovirus exposure and HLA in healthy donors. Whole-study results and caveats: Later work found most CMV-associated TCR beta chains apparently HLA-restricted. A prior analysis recorded that most TCR beta V segments were productive about 87% or about 30% of the time.

This clone came up once. Its antigen is currently unknown. Nominal health characterized the donors when sampled, though unrecorded immune exposures were likely. The CDR3 covers 19 residues. CDR1 is MGHRA, CDR2 YSYEKL, per germline. With 0 bases clipped from V and 1 base from J, the junction kept 10 bases outside the gene matches. Vbeta (60) and Jbeta (13) primers were used in the PCR. Sequencing was performed with immunoSEQ multiplex PCR; in TCRdb, only in-frame clones are kept and a portion is missing. The sample yields 120,000 or so clones, nearly 80% seen once. The TCR sequence derives from a woman younger than 45 in good health and CMV-seronegative. The source material was PBMCs. The genes are TRBV4-1 and TRBJ2-3; 10 bases align to TRBD2. This chain's CDR3 is CASSQDASGSGWGTDTQYF. CDR3 sequence (DNA): TGCGCCAGCAGCCAAGATGCTAGCGGGAGCGGGTGGGGCACAGATACGCAGTATTTT.